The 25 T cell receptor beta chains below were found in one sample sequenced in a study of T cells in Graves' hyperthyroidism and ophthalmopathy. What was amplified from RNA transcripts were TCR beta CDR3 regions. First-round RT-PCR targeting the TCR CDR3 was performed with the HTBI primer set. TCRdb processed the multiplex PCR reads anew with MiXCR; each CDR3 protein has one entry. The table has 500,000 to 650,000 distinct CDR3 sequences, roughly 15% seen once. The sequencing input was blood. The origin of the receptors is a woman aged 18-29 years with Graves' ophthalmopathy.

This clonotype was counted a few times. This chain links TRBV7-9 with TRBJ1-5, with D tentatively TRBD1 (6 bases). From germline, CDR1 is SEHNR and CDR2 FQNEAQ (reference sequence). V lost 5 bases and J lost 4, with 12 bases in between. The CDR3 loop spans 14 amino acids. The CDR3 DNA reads TGTGCCAGCAGCCGAGGGGGAACAAATCAGCCCCAGCATTTT. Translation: CASSRGGTNQPQHF.

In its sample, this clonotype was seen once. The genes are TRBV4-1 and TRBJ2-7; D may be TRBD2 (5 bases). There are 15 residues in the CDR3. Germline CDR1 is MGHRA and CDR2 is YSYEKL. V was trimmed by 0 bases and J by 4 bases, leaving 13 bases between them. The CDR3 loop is CASSQETAAPYEQYF. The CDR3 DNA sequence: TGCGCCAGCAGCCAAGAAACAGCGGCCCCATACGAGCAGTACTTC.

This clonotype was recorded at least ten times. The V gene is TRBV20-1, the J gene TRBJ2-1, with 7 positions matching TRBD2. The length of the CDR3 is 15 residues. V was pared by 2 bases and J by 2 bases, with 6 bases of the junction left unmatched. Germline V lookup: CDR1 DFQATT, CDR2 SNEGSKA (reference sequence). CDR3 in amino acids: CSARPRLAPYNEQFF. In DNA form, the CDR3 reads TGCAGTGCTAGACCGCGACTAGCCCCCTACAATGAGCAGTTCTTC.

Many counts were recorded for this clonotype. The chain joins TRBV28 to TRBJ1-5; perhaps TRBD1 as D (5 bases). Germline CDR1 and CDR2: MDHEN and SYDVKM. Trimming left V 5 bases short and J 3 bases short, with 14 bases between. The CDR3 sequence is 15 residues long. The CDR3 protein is CASSLPRGPNQPQHF. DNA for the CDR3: TGTGCCAGCAGTCTGCCAAGGGGTCCCAATCAGCCCCAGCATTTT.

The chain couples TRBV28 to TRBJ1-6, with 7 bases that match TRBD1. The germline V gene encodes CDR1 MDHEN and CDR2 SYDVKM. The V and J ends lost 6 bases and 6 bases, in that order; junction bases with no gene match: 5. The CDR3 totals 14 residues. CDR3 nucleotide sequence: TGTGCCAGCAGGCCGACAGGGTTTAATTCACCCCTCCACTTT. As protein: CASRPTGFNSPLHF.

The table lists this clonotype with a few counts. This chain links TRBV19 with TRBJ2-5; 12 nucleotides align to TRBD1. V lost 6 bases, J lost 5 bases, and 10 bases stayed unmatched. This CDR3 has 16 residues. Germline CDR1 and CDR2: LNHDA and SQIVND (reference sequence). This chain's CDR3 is CASSYRDRGRGETQYF. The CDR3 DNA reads TGTGCCAGTAGCTACCGGGACAGGGGGCGCGGGGAGACCCAGTACTTC.

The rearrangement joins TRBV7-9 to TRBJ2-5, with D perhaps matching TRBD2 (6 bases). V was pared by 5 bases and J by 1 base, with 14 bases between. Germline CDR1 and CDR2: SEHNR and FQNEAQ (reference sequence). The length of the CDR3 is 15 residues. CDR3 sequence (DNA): TGTGCCAGCAGCGTTGCAGGGACTGGCCAAGAGACCCAGTACTTC. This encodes CASSVAGTGQETQYF.

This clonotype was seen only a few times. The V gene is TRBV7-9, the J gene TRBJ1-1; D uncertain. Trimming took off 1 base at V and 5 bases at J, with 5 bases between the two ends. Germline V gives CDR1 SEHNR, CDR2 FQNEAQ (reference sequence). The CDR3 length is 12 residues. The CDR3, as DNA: TGTGCCAGCAGCTTAGTGCGGACTGAAGCTTTCTTT. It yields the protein CASSLVRTEAFF.

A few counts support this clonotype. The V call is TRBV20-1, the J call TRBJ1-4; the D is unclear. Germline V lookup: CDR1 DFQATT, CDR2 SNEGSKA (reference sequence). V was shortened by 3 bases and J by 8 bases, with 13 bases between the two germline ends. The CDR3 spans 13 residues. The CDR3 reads CSASLGVREKLFF. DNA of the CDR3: TGCAGTGCTAGTCTAGGCGTACGGGAAAAACTGTTTTTT.

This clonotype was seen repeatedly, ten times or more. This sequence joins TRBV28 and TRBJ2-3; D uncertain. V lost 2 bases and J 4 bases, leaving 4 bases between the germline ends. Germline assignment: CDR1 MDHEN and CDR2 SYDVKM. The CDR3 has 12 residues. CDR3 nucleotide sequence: TGTGCCAGCAGTTTAGAGCCAGATACGCAGTATTTT. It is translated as CASSLEPDTQYF.

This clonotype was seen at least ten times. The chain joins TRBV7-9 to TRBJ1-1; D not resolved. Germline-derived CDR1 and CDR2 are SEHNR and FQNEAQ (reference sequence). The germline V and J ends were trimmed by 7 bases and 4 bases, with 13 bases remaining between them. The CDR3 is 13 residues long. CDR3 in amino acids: CASTGGRSTEAFF. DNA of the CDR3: TGTGCCAGCACAGGAGGGAGAAGCACTGAAGCTTTCTTT.

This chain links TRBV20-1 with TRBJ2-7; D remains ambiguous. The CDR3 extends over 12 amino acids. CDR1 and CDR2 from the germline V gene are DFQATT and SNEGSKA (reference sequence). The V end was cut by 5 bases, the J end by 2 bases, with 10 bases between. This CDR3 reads CSAPLGPYEQYF. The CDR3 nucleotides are TGCAGTGCTCCCCTGGGCCCCTACGAGCAGTACTTC.

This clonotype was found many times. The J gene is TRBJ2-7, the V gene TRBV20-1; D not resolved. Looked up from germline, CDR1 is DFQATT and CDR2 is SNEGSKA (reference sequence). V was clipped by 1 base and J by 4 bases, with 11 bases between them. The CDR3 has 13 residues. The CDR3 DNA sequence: TGCAGTGCTAGAGTAGGGATATCTTACGAGCAGTACTTC. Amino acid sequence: CSARVGISYEQYF.

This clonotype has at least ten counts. The CDR3 DNA reads TGCAGTGCCGAAGACAGGGACGTGGGGGATACGCAGTATTTT. Translated, it gives CSAEDRDVGDTQYF. The J gene is TRBJ2-3, the V gene TRBV20-1, with 7 bases matching TRBD1. CDR1 DFQATT and CDR2 SNEGSKA come from the germline V gene (reference sequence). The CDR3 loop spans 14 amino acids. V shed 6 bases, J shed 6 bases, and the junction held 12 bases outside the gene matches.

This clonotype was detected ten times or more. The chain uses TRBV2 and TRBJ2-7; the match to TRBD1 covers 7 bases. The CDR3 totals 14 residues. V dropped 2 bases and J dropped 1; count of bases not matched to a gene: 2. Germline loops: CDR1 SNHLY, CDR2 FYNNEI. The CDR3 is CASSELDRSYEQYF. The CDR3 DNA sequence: TGTGCCAGCAGTGAATTGGACAGGTCCTACGAGCAGTACTTC.

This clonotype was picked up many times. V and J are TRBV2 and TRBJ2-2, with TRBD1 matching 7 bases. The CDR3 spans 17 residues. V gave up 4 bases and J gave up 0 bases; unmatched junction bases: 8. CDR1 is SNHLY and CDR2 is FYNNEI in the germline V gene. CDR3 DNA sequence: TGTGCCAGCAGTGTCCTCCTGGGACAGTCGAACACCGGGGAGCTGTTTTTT. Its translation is CASSVLLGQSNTGELFF.

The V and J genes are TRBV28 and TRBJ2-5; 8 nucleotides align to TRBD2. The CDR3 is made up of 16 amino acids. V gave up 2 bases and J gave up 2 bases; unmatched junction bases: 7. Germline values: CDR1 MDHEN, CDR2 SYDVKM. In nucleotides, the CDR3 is TGTGCCAGCAGTTTAACCAGCGGGAGTAAACAAGAGACCCAGTACTTC. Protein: CASSLTSGSKQETQYF.

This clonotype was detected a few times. CDR3: CARKNRYPPETQYF. CDR3 coding DNA: TGTGCCCGAAAAAACCGGTATCCACCAGAGACCCAGTACTTC. The V gene is TRBV30, the J gene TRBJ2-5; D is uncertain. V was cut by 8 bases and J by 4 bases, with 20 bases left in between. The V gene's germline CDR1 is GTSNPN and CDR2 SVGIG (reference sequence). CDR3 length: 14 amino acids.

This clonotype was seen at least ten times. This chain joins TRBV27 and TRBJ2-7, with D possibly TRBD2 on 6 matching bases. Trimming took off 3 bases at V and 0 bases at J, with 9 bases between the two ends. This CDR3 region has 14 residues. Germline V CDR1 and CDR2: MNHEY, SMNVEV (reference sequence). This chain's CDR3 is CASSFDGSSYEQYF. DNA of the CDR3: TGTGCCAGCAGTTTCGACGGGAGCTCCTACGAGCAGTACTTC.

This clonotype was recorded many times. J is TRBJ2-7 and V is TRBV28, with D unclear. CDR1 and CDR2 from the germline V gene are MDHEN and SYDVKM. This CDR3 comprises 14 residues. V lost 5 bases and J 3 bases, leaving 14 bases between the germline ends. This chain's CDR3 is CASSPPPGFYEQYF. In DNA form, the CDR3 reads TGTGCCAGCAGTCCCCCACCAGGTTTCTACGAGCAGTACTTC.

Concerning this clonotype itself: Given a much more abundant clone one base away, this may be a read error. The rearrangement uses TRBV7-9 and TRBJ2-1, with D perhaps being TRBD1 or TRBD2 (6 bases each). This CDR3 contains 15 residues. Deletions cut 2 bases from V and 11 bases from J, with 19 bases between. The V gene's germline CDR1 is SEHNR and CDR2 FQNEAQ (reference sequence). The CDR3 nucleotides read TGTGCCAGCAGCTTACCGGGGGCGGCCCTGGATAAGCAGTTCTTC. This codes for CASSLPGAALDKQFF. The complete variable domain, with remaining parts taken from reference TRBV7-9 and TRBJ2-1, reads DTGVSQNPRHKITKRGQNVTFRCDPISEHNRLYWYRQTLGQGPEFLTYFQNEAQLEKSRLLSDRFSAERPKGSFSTLEIQRTEQGDSAMYLCASSLPGAALDKQFFGPGTRLTVL.

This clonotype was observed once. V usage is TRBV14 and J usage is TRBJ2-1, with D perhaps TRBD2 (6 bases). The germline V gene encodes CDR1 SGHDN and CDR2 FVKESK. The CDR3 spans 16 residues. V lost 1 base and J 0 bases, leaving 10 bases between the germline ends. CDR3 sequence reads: CASSQVAGISYNEQFF. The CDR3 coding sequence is TGTGCCAGCAGCCAAGTTGCGGGAATCTCCTACAATGAGCAGTTCTTC.

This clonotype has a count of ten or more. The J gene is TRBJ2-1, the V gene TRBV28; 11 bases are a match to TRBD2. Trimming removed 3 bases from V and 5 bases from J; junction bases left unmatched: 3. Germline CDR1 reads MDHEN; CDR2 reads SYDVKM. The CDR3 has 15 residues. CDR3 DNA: TGTGCCAGCAGTTTGGCGGGACTAGCGGACAATGAGCAGTTCTTC. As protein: CASSLAGLADNEQFF.

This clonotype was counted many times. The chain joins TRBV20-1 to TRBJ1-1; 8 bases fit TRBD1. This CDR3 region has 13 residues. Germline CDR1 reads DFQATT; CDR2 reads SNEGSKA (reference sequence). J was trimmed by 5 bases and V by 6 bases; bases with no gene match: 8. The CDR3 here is CSATDRVVTEAFF. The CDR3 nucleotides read TGCAGTGCAACGGACAGGGTGGTAACTGAAGCTTTCTTT.

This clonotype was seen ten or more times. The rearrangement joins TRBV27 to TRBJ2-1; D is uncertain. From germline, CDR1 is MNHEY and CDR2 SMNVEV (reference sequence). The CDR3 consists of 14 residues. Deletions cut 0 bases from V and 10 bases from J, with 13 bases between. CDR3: CASSLSSGGQEQFF. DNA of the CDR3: TGTGCCAGCAGTTTATCTTCAGGCGGTCAGGAGCAGTTCTTC.